The rows below give T cell receptor beta chains drawn from one sample of a study of blood T cell repertoires in COVID-19. Profiling relied on immunoSEQ multiplex PCR, and the TCRdb table lists in-frame clones only, not all of them. In the table there are nearly 300,000 clones, under 90% of which are singletons. The sequenced material came from PBMCs or T cells enriched from blood (not recorded which). Every receptor here comes from a woman aged 45-65 years who had been exposed to COVID-19. The CDR3 runs from the conserved cysteine through the conserved F or W. A D gene is named only where the DNA matches it firmly. Clone size is not always given. Where it is, it says once, few, many or a class for expanded clones.

DNA: TGTGCCAGCAGTTCCGGGGGTTCGTTGGGGGAGCTGTTTTTT
CDR3: CASSSGGSLGELFF
J: TRBJ2-2
D: -
size: -
V: TRBV28

DNA: TGTGCCAGCAGCCCAAGGTGGGGCACGCACTATGGGACTGAAGCTTTCTTT
CDR3: CASSPRWGTHYGTEAFF
J: TRBJ1-1
D: -
size: once
V: TRBV7-9

DNA: TGTGCCAGCAGCTTGGCCTTCGGACAGGGGGTCTATGGCTACACCTTC
CDR3: CASSLAFGQGVYGYTF
J: TRBJ1-2
D: TRBD1
size: -
V: TRBV5-6

DNA: TGTGCCAGCACAAAGGGAGTGGCCAGGGGGCAGCCCCAGCATTTT
CDR3: CASTKGVARGQPQHF
J: TRBJ1-5
D: TRBD1
size: -
V: TRBV6-5

DNA: TGTGCCAGCGTGGAGACAGAAGATTCACCCCTCCACTTT
CDR3: CASVETEDSPLHF
J: TRBJ1-6
D: -
size: -
V: TRBV2

DNA: TGTGCCAGCAGGAGGGACAGTAACTATGGCTACACCTTC
CDR3: CASRRDSNYGYTF
J: TRBJ1-2
D: TRBD1
size: -
V: TRBV5-6

DNA: TGTGCCAGCAGCTTAGTCCAGCGTTCCACCGGGGAGCTGTTTTTT
CDR3: CASSLVQRSTGELFF
J: TRBJ2-2
D: -
size: few
V: TRBV7-2

DNA: TGTGCCAGCAGTTTATCGCGGGGGGTGACAAATAACGGGGAGCTGTTTTTT
CDR3: CASSLSRGVTNNGELFF
J: TRBJ2-2
D: TRBD2
size: once
V: TRBV27

DNA: TGCGCCAGCAAAAGGCAGGGGGATTCACCCCTCCACTTT
CDR3: CASKRQGDSPLHF
J: TRBJ1-6
D: TRBD1
size: -
V: TRBV5-1

DNA: TGCGCCAGCAGGACCTTCACAGGGCTCCAGACCTACGAGCAGTACTTC
CDR3: CASRTFTGLQTYEQYF
J: TRBJ2-7
D: -
size: -
V: TRBV23-1

DNA: TGTGCCAGTAGTATATTGGGCCCAGGGGGAATTAGCAATCAGCCCCAGCATTTT
CDR3: CASSILGPGGISNQPQHF
J: TRBJ1-5
D: TRBD1
size: -
V: TRBV19

DNA: TGTGCCACCAGCAGAGTCTACCTAGGTGACACTGAAGCTTTCTTT
CDR3: CATSRVYLGDTEAFF
J: TRBJ1-1
D: -
size: -
V: TRBV15

DNA: TGTGCCATCAGCCGAGCCGGGACAGTGGCCGGGGAGCTGTTTTTT
CDR3: CAISRAGTVAGELFF
J: TRBJ2-2
D: TRBD1
size: -
V: TRBV10-3

DNA: TGTGCCAGCACCCGGGACAATCGAAACTCCGGCTACACCTTC
CDR3: CASTRDNRNSGYTF
J: TRBJ1-2
D: -
size: -
V: TRBV7-2

DNA: TGTGCCAGTAACAGGGGAAGGGATGAAAAACTGTTTTTT
CDR3: CASNRGRDEKLFF
J: TRBJ1-4
D: TRBD1
size: -
V: TRBV25-1

DNA: TGTGCCAGCAGCCCCGGGACTAGCGGGGGGGCTAGCACAGATACGCAGTATTTT
CDR3: CASSPGTSGGASTDTQYF
J: TRBJ2-3
D: TRBD2
size: -
V: TRBV28

DNA: TGTGCCATCAAGGACACGTTGGCCGAGCAGTACTTC
CDR3: CAIKDTLAEQYF
J: TRBJ2-7
D: -
size: -
V: TRBV10-3

DNA: TGTGCCAGCAGCCCGCGGGGGCTCTACGAGCAGTACTTC
CDR3: CASSPRGLYEQYF
J: TRBJ2-7
D: -
size: few
V: TRBV7-9